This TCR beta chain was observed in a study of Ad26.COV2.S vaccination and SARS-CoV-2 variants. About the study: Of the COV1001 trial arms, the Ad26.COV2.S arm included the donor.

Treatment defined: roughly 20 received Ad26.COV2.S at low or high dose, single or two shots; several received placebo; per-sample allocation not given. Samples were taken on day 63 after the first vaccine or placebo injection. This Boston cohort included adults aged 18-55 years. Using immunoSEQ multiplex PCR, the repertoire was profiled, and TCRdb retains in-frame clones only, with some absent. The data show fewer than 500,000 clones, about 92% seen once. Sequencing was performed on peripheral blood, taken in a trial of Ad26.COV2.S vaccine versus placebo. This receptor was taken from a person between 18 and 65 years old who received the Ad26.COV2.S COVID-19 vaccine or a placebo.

As DNA, the CDR3 is TGTGCCAGCAGCTCCCGGGGATTTTCTAACTATGGCTACACCTTC. Protein product: CASSSRGFSNYGYTF. The V and J genes are TRBV5-4 and TRBJ1-2; D gene uncertain. CDR1 is SGHNT and CDR2 is YYREEE in the germline V gene (reference sequence). Trimming took off 3 bases at V and 0 bases at J, with 12 bases between the two ends. The CDR3 is made up of 15 amino acids.